This T cell receptor (beta chain) was found in a study of Graves' ophthalmopathy and Graves' hyperthyroidism. This clonotype has a handful of counts. At one of its ends the junction is not consistent with the germline gene, which may arise from a read error. From germline, CDR1 is DFQATT and CDR2 SNEGSKA (reference sequence). CDR3 length: 17 residues. Researchers took RNA transcripts and amplified TCR beta CDR3 regions from them. Investigators did first-round RT-PCR with HTBI primers, then second-round multiplex PCR. TCRdb passed the multiplex PCR reads through MiXCR, listing each CDR3 protein once. The table has around 660,000 distinct CDR3 sequences, just over 40% seen once.

Material for sequencing was peripheral blood. V gene TRBV20-1 combines with J gene TRBJ1-4; 9 bases are a match to TRBD1. The receptor's source is an adult man with Graves' ophthalmopathy. The DNA for the CDR3 is TGCAGTGCCAGAGTTCCTAGGGGACAGGGAGATCGTGAAAAACTGTTTTTT. Translated, it gives CSARVPRGQGDREKLFF.